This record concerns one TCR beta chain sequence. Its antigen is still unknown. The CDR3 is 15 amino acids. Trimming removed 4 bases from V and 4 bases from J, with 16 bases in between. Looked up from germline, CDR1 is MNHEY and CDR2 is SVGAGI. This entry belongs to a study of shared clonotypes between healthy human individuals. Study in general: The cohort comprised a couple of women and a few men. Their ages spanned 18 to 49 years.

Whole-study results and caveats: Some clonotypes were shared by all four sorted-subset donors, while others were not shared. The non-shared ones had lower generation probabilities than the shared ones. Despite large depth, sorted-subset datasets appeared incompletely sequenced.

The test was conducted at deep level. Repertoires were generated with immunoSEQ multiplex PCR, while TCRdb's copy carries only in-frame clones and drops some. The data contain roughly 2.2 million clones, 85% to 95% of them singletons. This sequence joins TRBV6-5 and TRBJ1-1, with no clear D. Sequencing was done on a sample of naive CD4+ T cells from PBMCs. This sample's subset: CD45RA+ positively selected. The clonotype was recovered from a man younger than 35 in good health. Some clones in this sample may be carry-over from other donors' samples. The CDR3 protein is CASSFRIPILTEAFF. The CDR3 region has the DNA TGTGCCAGCAGTTTCCGAATACCTATTCTCACTGAAGCTTTCTTT.